This entry features one TCR beta chain sequence. Its antigen is unidentified. The junction departs from germline at one end; a sequencing error may be responsible. Generated by immunoSEQ multiplex PCR, the TCRdb table keeps only in-frame clones and is missing some. The sample contains around 29,000 clones, 65% to 90% of which appear only once. The sample comes from a study of OX40 agonist ivuxolimab in advanced cancers. Points from the study as a whole: Circulating CD4+ and CD8+ T cells showed clonal expansion by week 6 at 0.1 to 3.0 mg/kg.

This CDR3 comprises 15 residues. The V gene's germline CDR1 is MDHEN and CDR2 SYDVKM. This chain uses TRBV28 with TRBJ2-7, with TRBD1 identical over 7 bases. This receptor was obtained from an adult with an advanced solid tumor such as melanoma, head and neck, liver or kidney cancer. Sequencing was performed on CD4+ or CD8+ T cells sorted from blood, taken in a trial of the OX40 agonist ivuxolimab. The CDR3 DNA sequence: TGTGCCAGCAGATGGGACAGCTACCCTTCCTCCGAGCAGTACTTC. Amino acid sequence: CASRWDSYPSSEQYF.